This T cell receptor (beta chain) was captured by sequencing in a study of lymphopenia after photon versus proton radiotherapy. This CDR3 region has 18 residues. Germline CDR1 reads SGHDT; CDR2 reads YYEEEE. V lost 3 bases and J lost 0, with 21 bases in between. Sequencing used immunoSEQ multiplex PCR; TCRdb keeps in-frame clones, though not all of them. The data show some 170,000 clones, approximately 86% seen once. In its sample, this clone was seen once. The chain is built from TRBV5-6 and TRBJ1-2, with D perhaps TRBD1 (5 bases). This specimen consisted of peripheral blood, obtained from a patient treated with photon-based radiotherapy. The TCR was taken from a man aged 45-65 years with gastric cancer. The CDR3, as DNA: TGTGCCAGCAGCTCAACCAAGGTGACACAGGCCGCTAACTATGGCTACACCTTC. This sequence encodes CASSSTKVTQAANYGYTF.